This T cell receptor beta chain was recovered during a study of response to subunit inactivated influenza vaccine. This clonotype was detected only once. Its antigen is as yet unknown. TCRdb processed the RT-PCR reads anew with MiXCR; each CDR3 protein has one entry. The sample has roughly 790,000 distinct CDR3 sequences, less than 25% seen once; the top ten hold 10%. Study observations and caveats: There was a suggestion from the authors that each seasonal influenza vaccination recruits few new T cells.

Germline lookup yields CDR1 MNHEY and CDR2 SVGEGT. CDR3 length: 14 residues. The V end was cut by 5 bases, the J end by 3 bases, with 14 bases between. The sample consisted of PBMCs from blood, taken 5 to 6 days after vaccination. The sequence was obtained from a man between 50 and 59 years old who received an inactivated influenza vaccine. The gene calls are TRBV6-2 or TRBV6-3 and TRBJ2-7; D might be TRBD1 (5 bases). The CDR3 DNA is TGTGCCAGCAGTACGATCCGACAGAGCTACGAGCAGTACTTC. It encodes CASSTIRQSYEQYF.